This is a list of T cell receptor beta chains from one sample in a study of CD8+ T cells in alopecia areata. The assay was immunoSEQ multiplex PCR, and TCRdb's table has in-frame clones only and misses some. The sample carries 80,000 to 100,000 clones, about 40% recorded once. Material: CD8+ T cells sorted from blood, obtained at week 24, from a patient treated with tofacitinib. These receptors were collected from a human donor with alopecia areata. Both conserved end residues are part of each CDR3. Each record gives: D gene, V gene, J gene, CDR3 protein. A D gene is named only where the DNA matches it firmly.

>TRBD2|TRBV30|TRBJ2-1
CAWVLAGNEQFF
>.|TRBV11-1|TRBJ2-2
CASSLTGTTNTGELFF
>.|TRBV9|TRBJ1-2
CASSNGGYGYTF
>.|TRBV29-1|TRBJ2-5
CSVDVDQETQYF
>.|TRBV28|TRBJ1-5
CASSRSGRVNQPQHF
>TRBD1|TRBV29-1|TRBJ2-7
CSVDASGTGGDEQYF
>TRBD1|TRBV6-4|TRBJ1-5
CASSIQGAGNQPQHF
>.|TRBV29-1|TRBJ1-2
CSVEADNRGYTF
>.|TRBV7-2|TRBJ2-7
CASSLLVEQYF
>TRBD2|TRBV7-2|TRBJ2-1
CASSPLRTSGIWNEQFF
>TRBD2|TRBV6-6|TRBJ2-7
CASSYPLAGGEQYF
>.|TRBV28|TRBJ2-2
CASSVGGTGELFF
>.|TRBV7-9|TRBJ2-7
CASSDRRSHEQYF
>.|TRBV19|TRBJ2-2
CASSMIRATGELFF
>TRBD1|TRBV30|TRBJ2-5
CAWRQGRETQYF
>TRBD1|TRBV9|TRBJ1-1
CASSGRTGAPFTEAFF
>.|TRBV2|TRBJ1-5
CASSEEQAGNQPQHF
>TRBD2|TRBV5-1|TRBJ2-3
CASSSPLAGVPDTQYF
>.|TRBV11-3|TRBJ2-7
CASSSGRLGDYEQYF
>.|TRBV27|TRBJ2-7
CASSLGSTGEQYF
>TRBD1|TRBV27|TRBJ2-5
CASKEQGTETQYF
>TRBD2|TRBV2|TRBJ2-7
CASNPRWGGTYEQYF
>.|TRBV27|TRBJ2-1
CASSLRGNEQFF
>.|TRBV7-9|TRBJ2-5
CASSPMGETQYF
>.|TRBV12-5|TRBJ1-1
CASGFGNTEAFF
>TRBD2|TRBV27|TRBJ2-7
CASSAGVGSYEQYF
>.|TRBV30|TRBJ1-5
CAWSVGSNQPQHF
>.|TRBV4-3|TRBJ1-1
CASSQVGNTEAFF
>TRBD2|TRBV6-1|TRBJ2-1
CASSETLAEGHYNEQFF
>.|TRBV7-9|TRBJ2-2
CASSLPQQDRTGELFF
>.|TRBV20-1|TRBJ2-7
CSAYQGWEQYF
>.|TRBV7-9|TRBJ1-5
CASSPGQGGNQPQHF
>.|TRBV5-1|TRBJ2-7
CASSLFGGTGDEQYF
>TRBD1|TRBV28|TRBJ1-5
CASSLRTGSRDSNQPQHF
>.|TRBV19|TRBJ1-2
CASSIGYGYTF
>.|TRBV5-1|TRBJ2-1
CASSWGGINEQFF
>.|TRBV27|TRBJ2-7
CASSNRGGVNEQYF
>.|TRBV4-1|TRBJ2-1
CASAATDSYNEQFF
>.|TRBV27|TRBJ2-3
CASSLRWETTDTQYF
>.|TRBV27|TRBJ1-1
CASSSSYTEAFF
>.|TRBV9|TRBJ2-2
CASSVGRTGAGELFF
>.|TRBV27|TRBJ2-2
CASKSMGPNTGELFF
>TRBD2|TRBV25-1|TRBJ2-3
CASSLGTSGPDTQYF
>.|TRBV27|TRBJ2-7
CASSLTGENEQYF
>TRBD2|TRBV9|TRBJ2-1
CASSGGLASDEQFF
>TRBD1|TRBV7-9|TRBJ2-6
CASSLQGAGANVLTF
>TRBD2|TRBV5-1|TRBJ2-2
CASSLSGAGELFF
>.|TRBV4-1|TRBJ2-7
CASSQGIEWEQYF
>TRBD2|TRBV5-1|TRBJ2-3
CASSLRASGIDTQYF
>TRBD1|TRBV6-5|TRBJ2-2
CATSRDRGNTGELFF
>.|TRBV7-9|TRBJ2-7
CASSLTGTYEQYF
>.|TRBV6-5|TRBJ1-2
CASSYVGGRGGYTF
>.|TRBV29-1|TRBJ2-2
CSVVGEPTGELFF
>.|TRBV2|TRBJ2-1
CASSRDIQFF
>.|TRBV6-5|TRBJ2-6
CASSYVGANVLTF
>TRBD2|TRBV5-6|TRBJ2-3
CASSLGRLAGFTDTQYF
>TRBD2|TRBV5-1|TRBJ2-7
CASSLGLAGVREQYF
>.|TRBV29-1|TRBJ2-1
CSVEKRAGAEQFF
>.|TRBV5-1|TRBJ2-7
CASSLITPGSYEQYF